The 7 T cell receptor beta chains below come from one sample, sequenced in a study of cytomegalovirus exposure and HLA in healthy donors. A multiplex PCR was run with 60 Vbeta primers and 13 Jbeta primers. Only in-frame clones appear in the TCRdb table, and some are missing; sequencing was by immunoSEQ multiplex PCR. The sample holds fewer than 250,000 clones, roughly nine tenths seen once. Sequencing used PBMCs. Receptors were obtained from a boy aged 2-9 years in good health and CMV-seronegative.

J is TRBJ2-5 and V is TRBV7-3, with TRBD1 as a possible D gene (5 bases). This CDR3 spans 14 amino acids. The germline gives CDR1 SGHTA, CDR2 FQGTGA. The V and J ends lost 2 bases and 4 bases respectively, with 11 bases between them. As DNA, the CDR3 is TGTGCCAGCAGCTTAGACGCAGGGATAGAGACCCAGTACTTC. This gives the protein CASSLDAGIETQYF.

This clone was recorded only once. V is TRBV5-1 and J is TRBJ2-1, with D possibly matching TRBD2 (5 bases). The CDR3 covers 13 residues. The V end was cut by 4 bases, the J end by 10 bases, with 15 bases between. Germline lookup yields CDR1 SGHRS and CDR2 YFSETQ. The CDR3 nucleotides read TGCGCCAGCAGCGAGGGAATAGGGAAGGAGCAGTTCTTC. Translating it yields CASSEGIGKEQFF.

This clone was detected a few times. This sequence joins TRBV30 and TRBJ1-5; D is unresolved. V was shortened by 2 bases and J by 0 bases, with 8 bases between the two germline ends. The CDR3 loop spans 14 amino acids. Germline V gene data show CDR1 as GTSNPN and CDR2 as SVGIG (reference sequence). CDR3 region: CAWSRGDSNQPQHF. The CDR3, as DNA: TGTGCCTGGAGTCGCGGAGATAGCAATCAGCCCCAGCATTTT.

The chain is built from TRBV27 and TRBJ2-7; D is possibly TRBD2 (6 bases). Germline V gene lookup returns CDR1 MNHEY and CDR2 SMNVEV (reference sequence). This CDR3 is built from 14 residues. Trimming removed 3 bases at V and 5 bases at J, with 14 bases between. The CDR3 nucleotides are TGTGCCAGCAGTTTGGCGGACTATGGGAACGAGCAGTACTTC. Translating it yields CASSLADYGNEQYF.

This chain joins TRBV28 and TRBJ2-7; 11 bases agree with TRBD1. CDR3 length equals 14 residues. Germline CDR1 reads MDHEN; CDR2 reads SYDVKM. The V segment lost 7 bases and the J segment 4 bases; nucleotides outside the gene matches: 6. The CDR3: CASILGQGAYEQYF. In DNA, the CDR3 is TGTGCCAGCATCTTAGGACAGGGGGCTTACGAGCAGTACTTC. Together with reference TRBV28 and TRBJ2-7, the CDR3 gives the full variable domain: DVKVTQSSRYLVKRTGEKVFLECVQDMDHENMFWYRQDPGLGLRLIYFSYDVKMKEKGDIPEGYSVSREKKERFSLILESASTNQTSMYLCASILGQGAYEQYFGPGTRLTVT.

The rearrangement links TRBV29-1 to TRBJ1-1; D call uncertain. Deletions cut 7 bases from V and 4 bases from J, with 10 bases between. Germline CDR1 SQVTM, CDR2 ANQGSEA. The CDR3 length is 11 residues. The CDR3 region is CSGATGTEAFF. The CDR3 coding sequence is TGCAGCGGAGCAACGGGCACTGAAGCTTTCTTT.

The chain employs TRBV5-4 and TRBJ1-3, with D hard to call. Between the trimmed V and J ends, which lost 4 bases and 1 base, there was a span of 9 bases. Germline V gene lookup returns CDR1 SGHNT and CDR2 YYREEE (reference sequence). This CDR3 is built from 14 residues. CDR3 in DNA: TGTGCCAGCAGCAGTCGGTCGTCTGGAAACACCATATATTTT. Residues: CASSSRSSGNTIYF.